The 11 T cell receptor beta chains below come from one sample, sequenced in a study of OX40 agonist ivuxolimab in advanced cancers. TCRdb keeps only in-frame clones here, not all; method: immunoSEQ multiplex PCR. The sample records 19,000 or so clones, about four fifths being singletons. Sequenced material: CD4+ or CD8+ T cells sorted from blood, taken in a trial of the OX40 agonist ivuxolimab. The receptors stem from an adult with an advanced solid tumor such as melanoma, head and neck, liver or kidney cancer.

This clone has just one count. The chain recombines TRBV2 with TRBJ1-1, with TRBD1 identical over 7 bases. After removal of 2 bases from V and 7 bases from J, the junction contained 13 bases not matched to a gene. The CDR3 runs to 16 residues. The germline gives CDR1 SNHLY, CDR2 FYNNEI. This chain's CDR3 is CASSETQLRTGIEAFF. For the CDR3, the DNA is TGTGCCAGCAGTGAAACTCAACTACGGACAGGAATTGAAGCTTTCTTT. The complete variable domain, with remaining parts taken from reference TRBV2 and TRBJ1-1, reads EPEVTQTPSHQVTQMGQEVILRCVPISNHLYFYWYRQILGQKVEFLVSFYNNEISEKSEIFDDQFSVERPDGSNFTLKIRSTKLEDSAMYFCASSETQLRTGIEAFFGQGTRLTVV.

This chain connects TRBV28 to TRBJ2-7; 9 bases are a match to TRBD2. Germline CDR1 reads MDHEN; CDR2 reads SYDVKM. J was trimmed by 3 bases and V by 3 bases; bases with no gene match: 3. The CDR3 runs 14 residues. CDR3 DNA sequence: TGTGCCAGCAGTTTGACTAGCGGCTACTACGAGCAGTACTTC. Protein product: CASSLTSGYYEQYF.

V usage is TRBV6-5 and J usage is TRBJ1-2; the D is unclear. The V end lost 1 base, the J end lost 5 bases, and 5 bases lay between the germline ends. CDR1 and CDR2 from the germline V gene are MNHEY and SVGAGI. This CDR3 region has 12 residues. DNA of the CDR3: TGTGCCAGCAGTTACTTGGGTTATGGCTACACCTTC. It codes for CASSYLGYGYTF.

This clone is medium-sized in the sample. The J gene is TRBJ1-3, the V gene TRBV7-9; TRBD1 matches 9 bases. The J segment lost 4 bases and the V segment lost 4 bases, leaving 8 bases of the junction unmatched. This CDR3 spans 16 amino acids. Germline V gene sequence: CDR1 SEHNR, CDR2 FQNEAQ (reference sequence). The CDR3 is CASSSTGTGPGNTIYF. The CDR3, as DNA: TGTGCCAGCAGCTCAACCGGGACAGGGCCGGGAAACACCATATATTTT.

The rearrangement links TRBV7-8 to TRBJ2-7, with 7 bases matching TRBD2. Trimming removed 1 base from V and 4 bases from J; junction bases left unmatched: 7. The CDR3 has 15 residues. The germline CDR1 and CDR2 sequences are SGHVS and FQNEAQ. Here the CDR3 reads CASSLEGLGIYEQYF. As DNA, the CDR3 is TGTGCCAGCAGCTTAGAAGGACTAGGGATTTACGAGCAGTACTTC.

The V gene is TRBV6-1, the J gene TRBJ2-5; 10 bases map to TRBD1. The trim removed 2 bases at V and 2 bases at J, leaving 5 bases unmatched. The CDR3 length is 16 residues. The V gene's germline CDR1 is MNHNS and CDR2 SASEGT. Here the CDR3 reads CASSEFDRGQQETQYF. CDR3 bases: TGTGCCAGCAGTGAATTCGACAGGGGGCAGCAAGAGACCCAGTACTTC.

This chain joins TRBV15 and TRBJ1-1, with TRBD1 as a possible D gene (6 bases). The CDR3 sequence is 15 residues long. Trimming removed 0 bases at V and 1 base at J, with 9 bases between. Germline CDR1 is LNHNV and CDR2 is YYDKDF (reference sequence). The DNA of the CDR3 is TGTGCCACCAGCAGAGAATCAGGGGCGAACACTGAAGCTTTCTTT. Translated: CATSRESGANTEAFF.

This rearrangement joins TRBV28 to TRBJ1-2; 8 bases match TRBD1. After removal of 6 bases from V and 4 bases from J, the junction contained 13 bases not matched to a gene. The CDR3 runs to 16 residues. Germline loops: CDR1 MDHEN, CDR2 SYDVKM. CDR3 DNA sequence: TGTGCCAGCAGCTGGGACAGGTTCCGCGAGGTCTATGGCTACACCTTC. This sequence encodes CASSWDRFREVYGYTF.

This clone is a singleton in its sample. The gene calls are TRBV11-3 and TRBJ1-1, with a possible D match to TRBD1 (6 bases). In germline, CDR1 is SGHNT, CDR2 YENEEA. The V and J ends lost 5 bases and 1 base respectively, with 14 bases between them. The CDR3 is 15 amino acids. CDR3 nucleotides: TGTGCCAGCAGCCGTGGGAGGGGGTCGAACACTGAAGCTTTCTTT. Protein sequence: CASSRGRGSNTEAFF.

This chain connects TRBV6-5 to TRBJ1-5; D is unresolved. Germline CDR1 MNHEY, CDR2 SVGAGI. This CDR3 has 14 residues. V lost 6 bases, J lost 0 bases, and 9 bases lay in between. The CDR3 region has the DNA TGTGCCAGCAGCCCGGGCCTTAGCAATCAGCCCCAGCATTTT. Translation: CASSPGLSNQPQHF.

This sequence joins TRBV4-1 and TRBJ1-6; no reliable D call. Germline CDR1 MGHRA, CDR2 YSYEKL. The germline V and J ends were trimmed by 0 bases and 7 bases, with 7 bases remaining between them. This CDR3 comprises 14 residues. The CDR3 protein is CASSQDPGNSPLHF. The CDR3 coding sequence is TGCGCCAGCAGCCAAGACCCGGGGAATTCACCCCTCCACTTT.